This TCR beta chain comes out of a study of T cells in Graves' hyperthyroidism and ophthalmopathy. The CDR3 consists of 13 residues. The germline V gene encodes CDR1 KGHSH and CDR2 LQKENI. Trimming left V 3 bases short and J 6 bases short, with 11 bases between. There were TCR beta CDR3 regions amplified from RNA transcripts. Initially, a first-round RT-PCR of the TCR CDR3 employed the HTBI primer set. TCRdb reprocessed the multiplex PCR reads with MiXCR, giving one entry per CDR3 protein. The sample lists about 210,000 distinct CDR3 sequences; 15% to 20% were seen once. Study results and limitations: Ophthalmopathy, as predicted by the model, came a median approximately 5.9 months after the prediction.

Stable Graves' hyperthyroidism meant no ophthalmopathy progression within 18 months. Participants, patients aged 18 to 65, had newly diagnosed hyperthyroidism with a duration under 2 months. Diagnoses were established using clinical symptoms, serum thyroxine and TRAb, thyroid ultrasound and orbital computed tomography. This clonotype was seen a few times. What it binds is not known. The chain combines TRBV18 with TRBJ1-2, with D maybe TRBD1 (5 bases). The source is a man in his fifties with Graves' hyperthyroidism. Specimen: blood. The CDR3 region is CASSPWGNDGYTF. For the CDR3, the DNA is TGTGCCAGCTCACCTTGGGGGAATGATGGCTACACCTTC. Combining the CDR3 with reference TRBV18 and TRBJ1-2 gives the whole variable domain NAGVMQNPRHLVRRRGQEARLRCSPMKGHSHVYWYRQLPEEGLKFMVYLQKENIIDESGMPKERFSAEFPKEGPSILRIQQVVRGDSAAYFCASSPWGNDGYTFGSGTRLTVV.